A single sample gave rise to the 9 T cell receptor beta chains below, sequenced in a study of T cells after posttransplantation cyclophosphamide. A marrow graft followed busulfan-fludarabine conditioning, with cyclophosphamide on days +3 and +4. Method: immunoSEQ multiplex PCR; TCRdb's copy keeps in-frame clones and lacks some. The sample gives about 5,400 clones, none seen only once, and the top ten clones hold roughly 25%. Sequenced here: PBMCs, sampled around 390 days after allogeneic stem cell transplant with posttransplant cyclophosphamide. The source of these receptors is a male patient aged 60 to 75 who received an allogeneic stem cell transplant from a related donor, was CMV-positive, and had acute GVHD only. The graft donor may account for some of the T cells.

This clone was detected ten times or more. This chain joins TRBV27 and TRBJ2-6; D is undetermined. CDR1 and CDR2 from the germline V gene are MNHEY and SMNVEV (reference sequence). The ends were cut back, 3 bases at V and 0 bases at J, with 6 bases in the middle. This CDR3 comprises 15 residues. The CDR3 DNA reads as TGTGCCAGCAGTTTGTCCCTCTCTGGGGCCAACGTCCTGACTTTC. It is translated as CASSLSLSGANVLTF.

This clone has at least ten counts. The genes are TRBV19 and TRBJ1-1, with TRBD1 as a possible D gene (6 bases). Trimming stripped 3 bases from V and 1 base from J, with 18 bases between. This CDR3 has 17 residues. From germline, CDR1 is LNHDA and CDR2 SQIVND (reference sequence). In nucleotides, the CDR3 is TGTGCCAGTAGTATTTGGCAGGGGAAATTCACGAACACTGAAGCTTTCTTT. Amino acids: CASSIWQGKFTNTEAFF. Variable domain in full (rest from reference TRBV19 and TRBJ1-1): DGGITQSPKYLFRKEGQNVTLSCEQNLNHDAMYWYRQDPGQGLRLIYYSQIVNDFQKGDIAEGYSVSREKKESFPLTVTSAQKNPTAFYLCASSIWQGKFTNTEAFFGQGTRLTVV.

There are many counts of this clone. The same CDR3 can be traced to other DNA sequences in this sample. The chain carries TRBV12-5 and TRBJ2-3; D gene uncertain. The CDR3 has 11 residues. Trimming cost V 4 bases and J 4 bases, with 3 bases left between them. Germline V CDR1 and CDR2: LGHNT, FRNRAP. The CDR3 is CASGSADTQYF. The CDR3 DNA follows: TGTGCTAGTGGTTCAGCAGATACGCAGTATTTT.

There are many counts of this clone. The gene calls are TRBV15 and TRBJ1-2; D might be TRBD1 (5 bases). Trimming cost V 8 bases and J 1 base, with 8 bases left between them. From germline, CDR1 is LNHNV and CDR2 YYDKDF (reference sequence). The CDR3 totals 12 residues. The CDR3 DNA follows: TGTGCCACCGCCAGGGATAACTATGGCTACACCTTC. Translating gives CATARDNYGYTF.

In this sample, this clone is medium-sized. V gene TRBV10-1 combines with J gene TRBJ2-1; 8 bases are shared with TRBD2. The CDR3 consists of 15 residues. Trimming removed 7 bases from V and 7 bases from J; junction bases left unmatched: 12. Germline-derived CDR1 and CDR2 are WNHNN and SYGVQD (reference sequence). The CDR3, as DNA: TGCGCCAGCAAGCCCTCCACTAGCGGAGGGAATGAGCAGTTCTTC. Its translation: CASKPSTSGGNEQFF.

This clone was picked up many times. The V gene is TRBV10-3, the J gene TRBJ2-7; 7 nucleotides match TRBD1. The CDR3 length is 12 residues. Trimming took 7 bases from V and 5 from J; bases not matched to a gene: 5. Germline assignment: CDR1 ENHRY and CDR2 SYGVKD. CDR3 sequence reads: CAIKTGIDEQYF. The DNA of the CDR3 is TGTGCCATCAAGACAGGGATCGACGAGCAGTACTTC.

This clone has a count of ten or more. The chain is built from TRBV15 and TRBJ1-2; D call uncertain. This CDR3 contains 13 residues. Trimming shortened V by 0 bases and J by 8 bases, and 10 bases separated the two germline ends. Germline V gene sequence: CDR1 LNHNV, CDR2 YYDKDF (reference sequence). The CDR3 loop is CATSRDRGWGYTF. The CDR3 coding sequence is TGTGCCACCAGCAGAGATAGAGGCTGGGGCTACACCTTC.

This clone was seen repeatedly, ten times or more. The chain is built from TRBV5-8 and TRBJ1-3; tentatively, D is TRBD1 (5 bases). V lost 4 bases and J 0 bases, leaving 14 bases between the germline ends. In germline, CDR1 is SGHTS, CDR2 YDEGEE. The CDR3 runs 16 residues. In DNA, the CDR3 is TGTGCCAGCAGCAACCGACAGACCTCCTCTGGAAACACCATATATTTT. Residues: CASSNRQTSSGNTIYF. The complete variable domain, with remaining parts taken from reference TRBV5-8 and TRBJ1-3, reads EAGVTQSPTHLIKTRGQQATLRCSPISGHTSVYWYQQALGLGLQFLLWYDEGEERNRGNFPPRFSGRQFPNYSSELNVNALELEDSALYLCASSNRQTSSGNTIYFGEGSWLTVV.

This clone was counted ten times or more. This chain connects TRBV5-8 to TRBJ2-1; 9 bases match TRBD2. Germline CDR1 and CDR2: SGHTS and YDEGEE. The CDR3 sequence is 16 residues long. The trim removed 0 bases at V and 8 bases at J, leaving 9 bases unmatched. The CDR3 sequence: CASSLATSGWGHEQFF. CDR3 nucleotide sequence: TGTGCCAGCAGCTTGGCCACTAGCGGGTGGGGTCATGAGCAGTTCTTC. Full variable domain (missing parts from reference TRBV5-8 and TRBJ2-1): EAGVTQSPTHLIKTRGQQATLRCSPISGHTSVYWYQQALGLGLQFLLWYDEGEERNRGNFPPRFSGRQFPNYSSELNVNALELEDSALYLCASSLATSGWGHEQFFGPGTRLTVL.